These T cell receptor beta chains were read from a single sample in a study of Graves' ophthalmopathy and Graves' hyperthyroidism. One entry per CDR3 protein results from TCRdb running MiXCR on the multiplex PCR reads. Found here are 300,000 to 500,000 distinct CDR3 sequences, approximately 15% of them singletons; the top ten hold 7%. Sequencing was carried out using peripheral blood. Receptors originate from a woman aged 18 to 35 with stable Graves' hyperthyroidism. The conserved cysteine and the conserved F or W are not part of the CDR3 here.

TRBJ1-1,TRBV6-2/TRBV6-3,10,ASSQQGSEAF
TRBJ2-5,TRBV6-5,15,ASRAKENRAIQETQY
TRBJ1-1,TRBV6-2/TRBV6-3,12,ASTQIGDWTEAF
TRBJ1-6,TRBV6-2/TRBV6-3,11,ASSYSSNSPLH
TRBJ2-6,TRBV27,14,ASSFVAESGANVLT
TRBJ2-7,TRBV12-3/TRBV12-4,10,ASSRRSYEQY
TRBJ1-1,TRBV3-1,12,ASSRETMNTEAF
TRBJ2-4,TRBV5-1,15,ASSLTAGALAKNIQY
TRBJ2-7,TRBV9,12,ASSPTSGGSEQY
TRBJ2-7,TRBV4-1,12,ASSQTGSSYEQY
TRBJ1-5,TRBV9,12,ASSVGDRAQPQH
TRBJ2-7,TRBV2,12,ASGGGRNPPEQY
TRBJ1-2,TRBV7-8,12,ASSLGGTWVGYT
TRBJ1-2,TRBV9,12,ASSVTGGRKGYT
TRBJ2-5,TRBV20-1,9,SARGPETQY
TRBJ2-7,TRBV6-1,12,ASSEFSKLYEQY
TRBJ1-1,TRBV29-1,12,SVEDFRGGTEAF
TRBJ2-7,TRBV6-2/TRBV6-3,12,ASSYLFSSYEQY
TRBJ2-5,TRBV5-1,13,ASSLDVGVQETQY
TRBJ2-7,TRBV5-1,13,ASSSGGAGSYEQY
TRBJ2-7,TRBV6-2/TRBV6-3,10,ASGQTFYEQY
TRBJ2-7,TRBV5-1,16,ASSFGRGGPGQTYEQY
TRBJ2-5,TRBV4-1,15,ASSHDYPGLGQETQY
TRBJ2-5,TRBV15,13,ATSTSRSYQETQY
TRBJ1-1,TRBV12-3/TRBV12-4,13,ASSLTGGLNTEAF
TRBJ2-7,TRBV3-1,12,ASSTWAASYEQY
TRBJ2-7,TRBV27,14,VCSFNLLTAAYEQY
TRBJ1-2,TRBV29-1,11,SVEELDNYGYT
TRBJ1-1,TRBV6-5,12,ASSYSNRAPEAF
TRBJ2-5,TRBV5-5,11,ASSFREKRAQY
TRBJ1-5,TRBV12-5,13,ASGHAPQGSQPQH
TRBJ1-2,TRBV20-1,11,SASAGGAYGYT
TRBJ1-1,TRBV19,13,ASSSWTGLGTEAF
TRBJ2-5,TRBV4-1,15,ASSQGTAGGVQETQY
TRBJ1-2,TRBV7-2,12,ASSLRRVQDGYT
TRBJ1-3,TRBV6-1,11,ASTNPSGNTIY
TRBJ2-1,TRBV10-3,13,AISASGGSYNEQF
TRBJ2-2,TRBV25-1,13,ASSESVSNTGELF
TRBJ2-2,TRBV12-3/TRBV12-4,11,ASILFSHGELF
TRBJ1-2,TRBV4-3,13,ASSQVLVAAYGYT
TRBJ1-2,TRBV12-3/TRBV12-4,11,ASSFQGARGYT
TRBJ1-2,TRBV12-3/TRBV12-4,11,ASSSGTHFGYT
TRBJ1-1,TRBV5-1,12,ASSSPQGGTEAF